The clone carrying this T cell receptor (beta chain) has more than one count but fewer than ten. Antigen: not known. The CDR3 sequence is 18 residues long. V was pared by 5 bases and J by 2 bases, with 10 bases of the junction left unmatched. Germline V gene sequence: CDR1 MNHEY, CDR2 SVGEGT. From RNA, the CDR3 regions of TCR beta chains were amplified and sequenced. After a first-round RT-PCR with HTBI primers, a second-round multiplex PCR was run. TCRdb independently ran MiXCR on the multiplex PCR reads; one entry per CDR3 protein. Among about 370,000 distinct CDR3 sequences listed, about 15% were seen once. The sample originates from a study of Graves' ophthalmopathy and Graves' hyperthyroidism. For the study at large: Prior to any treatment, peripheral blood was collected at the time of initial diagnosis. Findings of the study overall: With a specificity of about 75% and a sensitivity of about 71%, the model predicted ophthalmopathy progression.

Included hyperthyroidism patients were aged 18 to 65 and newly diagnosed (under 2 months' duration). Pregnancy or lactation, uncontrolled infections and other autoimmune diseases were grounds for excluding patients. The receptor was derived from an adult woman with stable Graves' hyperthyroidism. Sequences were obtained from peripheral blood. The chain has TRBV6-2 or TRBV6-3 and TRBJ2-6; 9 nucleotides match TRBD1. The CDR3: CASSQIQGALAGANVLTF. CDR3 bases: TGTGCCAGCAGTCAGATACAGGGGGCCTTGGCTGGGGCCAACGTCCTGACTTTC.